This T cell receptor (beta chain) appears in the sequencing data of a study of cytomegalovirus exposure and HLA in healthy donors. Study results and caveats: With later analysis, a missense DCLRE1C variant became linked to TCR beta V- and J-gene trimming.

As to this clone: Its target is unknown.

Germline-derived CDR1 and CDR2 are SGHAT and FQNNGV. V gave up 5 bases and J gave up 4 bases; unmatched junction bases: 11. The CDR3 extends over 15 amino acids. In the PCR, 60 Vbeta and 13 Jbeta primers were used. The repertoire was sequenced with immunoSEQ multiplex PCR; TCRdb's copy has only in-frame clones and lacks some. The sample shows 200,000 to 250,000 clones, 60% to 85% of them seen only once. The sequencing sample was made of PBMCs. The V gene is TRBV11-2, the J gene TRBJ2-7; 7 nucleotides agree with TRBD1. This TCR derives from a middle-aged man in good health and CMV-seronegative. CDR3 protein: CASSPSRGQLYEQYF. DNA of the CDR3: TGTGCCAGCAGCCCTAGTAGGGGACAGTTATACGAGCAGTACTTC.